The TCR beta chain under discussion was sequenced for a study of OX40 agonist ivuxolimab in advanced cancers. Study context: Patients were roughly 87% male with ages roughly 23 to 79, mean roughly 64. Three patients responded partially, comprising one with hepatocellular carcinoma and two with cutaneous melanoma. General study points: Among T cells, CD8+ cells averaged more expanded clones than CD4+ cells. Both CD4+ and CD8+ T cell populations in blood had undergone clonal expansion by week 6 at 0.1 to 3.0 mg/kg.

TCRdb keeps only in-frame clones here, not all; method: immunoSEQ multiplex PCR. In the table there are roughly 41,000 clones, about 85% of which are singletons. The germline V gene has CDR1 MNHNS and CDR2 SASEGT. The CDR3 runs 13 residues. V was pared by 4 bases and J by 3 bases, with 10 bases between. Note on this clone: No antigen is known for it.

V gene TRBV6-1 combines with J gene TRBJ2-7, with no clear D. This receptor was obtained from an adult with an advanced solid tumor such as melanoma, head and neck, liver or kidney cancer. The sample here was CD4+ or CD8+ T cells sorted from blood, taken in a trial of the OX40 agonist ivuxolimab. The CDR3 reads CASSVQDLYEQYF. CDR3 nucleotide sequence: TGTGCCAGCAGTGTGCAGGACCTCTACGAGCAGTACTTC.